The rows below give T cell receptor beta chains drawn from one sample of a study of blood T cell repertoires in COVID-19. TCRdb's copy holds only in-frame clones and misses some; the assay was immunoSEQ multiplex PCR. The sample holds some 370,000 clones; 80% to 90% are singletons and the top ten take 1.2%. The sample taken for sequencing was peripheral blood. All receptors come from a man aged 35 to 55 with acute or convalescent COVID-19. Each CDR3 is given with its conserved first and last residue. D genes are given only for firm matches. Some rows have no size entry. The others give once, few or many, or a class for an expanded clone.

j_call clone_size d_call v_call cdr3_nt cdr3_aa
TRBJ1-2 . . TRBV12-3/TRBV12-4 TGTGCCAGCAGTCAACAGGGTGTTGGCTACACCTTC CASSQQGVGYTF
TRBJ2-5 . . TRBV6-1 TGTGCCAGCAGTGACCCGCGGTCAGACGGCCAAGAGACCCAGTACTTC CASSDPRSDGQETQYF
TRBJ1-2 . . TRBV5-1 TGCGCCAGCAGCTTGGGGGGGCCAAACCTAGGCTACACCTTC CASSLGGPNLGYTF
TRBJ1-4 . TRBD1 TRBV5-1 TGCGCCAGCAGCTTGACAGGGGGTAATGAAAAACTGTTTTTT CASSLTGGNEKLFF
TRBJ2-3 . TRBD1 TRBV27 TGTGCCAGCGCAAGAACAGGGGTAAGGGCAGATACGCAGTATTTT CASARTGVRADTQYF
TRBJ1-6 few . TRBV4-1 TGCGCCAGCAGCGCCGAATTAGCGGTTTTTGGTTCACCCCTCCACTTT CASSAELAVFGSPLHF
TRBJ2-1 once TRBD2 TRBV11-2 TGTGCCAGCAGCTCACTAGCGGGGTACAATGAGCAGTTCTTC CASSSLAGYNEQFF
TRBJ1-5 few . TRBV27 TGTGCCAGCAGTTTCTCGGGAAGTAATCAGCCCCAGCATTTT CASSFSGSNQPQHF
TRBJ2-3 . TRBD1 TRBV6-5 TGTGCCAGCAGTCCCCGGACAGGGGCAGATACGCAGTATTTT CASSPRTGADTQYF
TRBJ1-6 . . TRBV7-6 TGTGCCAGCAGCTTCGATTCACCCCTCCACTTT CASSFDSPLHF
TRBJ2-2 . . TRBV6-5 TGTGCCAGTGTCCGCGAGGGCGGCACCGGGGAGCTGTTTTTT CASVREGGTGELFF
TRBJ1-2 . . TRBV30 TGTGCCTGGAGTGATCCAGGGAATGGCTACACCTTC CAWSDPGNGYTF
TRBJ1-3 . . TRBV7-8 TGTGCCAGCAGCTTAGTAGCAGCTGGAAACACCATATATTTT CASSLVAAGNTIYF
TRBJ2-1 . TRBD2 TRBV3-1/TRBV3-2 TGTGCCAGCAGCCAAGGGGTGGCGGGAGGTTGGGAGCAGTTCTTC CASSQGVAGGWEQFF
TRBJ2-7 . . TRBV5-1 TGCGCCAGCAGCTTGGTGGGAGCGGGTGATAACTACGAGCAGTACTTC CASSLVGAGDNYEQYF
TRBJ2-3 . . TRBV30 TGTGCCTGGAGTGTACTCGGTAACAGAAACACAGATACGCAGTATTTT CAWSVLGNRNTDTQYF
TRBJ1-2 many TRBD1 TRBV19 TGTGCCAGTAGTCCCGACAGGGGAGTGCGGGGCTACACCTTC CASSPDRGVRGYTF
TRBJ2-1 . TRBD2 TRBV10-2 TGCGCCAGCAAAGCGGGACTAGCGGATTACAATGAGCAGTTCTTC CASKAGLADYNEQFF
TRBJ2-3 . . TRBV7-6 TGTGCCAGCAGCTTCACTAGTTCTAGCACAGATACGCAGTATTTT CASSFTSSSTDTQYF
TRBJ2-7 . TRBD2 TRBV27 TGTGCCAGCAGTTTGAAGGGACTAGCCTTCTACGAGCAGTACTTC CASSLKGLAFYEQYF